This T cell receptor (beta chain) came from a study of cytomegalovirus exposure and HLA in healthy donors. On this clone itself: Antigen specificity is unknown.

Study observations and caveats: TCR beta chains numbering 150 to 200 were designated cytomegalovirus-associated. Published work reported that the classifier diagnosed cytomegalovirus status with high specificity and sensitivity.

CDR1 SEHNR and CDR2 FQNEAQ come from the germline V gene (reference sequence). With 5 bases removed from V and 5 bases from J, the gap between germline ends came to 12 bases. This CDR3 is 13 amino acids long. Here immunoSEQ multiplex PCR was the method, and the copy in TCRdb shows in-frame clones only, minus some. The sample includes approximately 140,000 clones, around nine tenths of them seen just once. The chain recombines TRBV7-9 with TRBJ1-1, with D hard to call. This TCR came from a man between 18 and 29 years old in good health and CMV-seropositive. The sample was PBMCs. As DNA, the CDR3 is TGTGCCAGCAGCCCGTCATTGGAGACTGAAGCTTTCTTT. It is translated as CASSPSLETEAFF.